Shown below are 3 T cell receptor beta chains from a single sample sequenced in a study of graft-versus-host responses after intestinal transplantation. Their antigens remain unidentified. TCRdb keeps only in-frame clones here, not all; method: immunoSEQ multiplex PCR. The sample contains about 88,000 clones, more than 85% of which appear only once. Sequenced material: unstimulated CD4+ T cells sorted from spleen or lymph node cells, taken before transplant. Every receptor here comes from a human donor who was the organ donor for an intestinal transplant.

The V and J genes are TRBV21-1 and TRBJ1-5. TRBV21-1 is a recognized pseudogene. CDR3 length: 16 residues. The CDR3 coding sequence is TGTGCCAGCAGCCCCTTCTGCGGGTATAGCAATCAGCCCCAGCATTTT. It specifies CASSPFCGYSNQPQHF.

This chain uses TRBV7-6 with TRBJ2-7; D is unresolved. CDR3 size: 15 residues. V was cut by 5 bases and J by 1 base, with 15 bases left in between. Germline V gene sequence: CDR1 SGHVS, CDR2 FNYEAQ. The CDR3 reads CASSRQVAASYEQYF. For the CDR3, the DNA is TGTGCCAGCAGCCGGCAGGTGGCAGCATCCTACGAGCAGTACTTC.

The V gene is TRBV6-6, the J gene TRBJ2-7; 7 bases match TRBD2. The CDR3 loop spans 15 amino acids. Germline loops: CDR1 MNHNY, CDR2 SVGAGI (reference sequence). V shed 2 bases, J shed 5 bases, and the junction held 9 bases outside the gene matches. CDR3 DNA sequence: TGTGCCAGCAGTTACCCTCCCGGGGGGTTACACGAGCAGTACTTC. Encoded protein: CASSYPPGGLHEQYF.